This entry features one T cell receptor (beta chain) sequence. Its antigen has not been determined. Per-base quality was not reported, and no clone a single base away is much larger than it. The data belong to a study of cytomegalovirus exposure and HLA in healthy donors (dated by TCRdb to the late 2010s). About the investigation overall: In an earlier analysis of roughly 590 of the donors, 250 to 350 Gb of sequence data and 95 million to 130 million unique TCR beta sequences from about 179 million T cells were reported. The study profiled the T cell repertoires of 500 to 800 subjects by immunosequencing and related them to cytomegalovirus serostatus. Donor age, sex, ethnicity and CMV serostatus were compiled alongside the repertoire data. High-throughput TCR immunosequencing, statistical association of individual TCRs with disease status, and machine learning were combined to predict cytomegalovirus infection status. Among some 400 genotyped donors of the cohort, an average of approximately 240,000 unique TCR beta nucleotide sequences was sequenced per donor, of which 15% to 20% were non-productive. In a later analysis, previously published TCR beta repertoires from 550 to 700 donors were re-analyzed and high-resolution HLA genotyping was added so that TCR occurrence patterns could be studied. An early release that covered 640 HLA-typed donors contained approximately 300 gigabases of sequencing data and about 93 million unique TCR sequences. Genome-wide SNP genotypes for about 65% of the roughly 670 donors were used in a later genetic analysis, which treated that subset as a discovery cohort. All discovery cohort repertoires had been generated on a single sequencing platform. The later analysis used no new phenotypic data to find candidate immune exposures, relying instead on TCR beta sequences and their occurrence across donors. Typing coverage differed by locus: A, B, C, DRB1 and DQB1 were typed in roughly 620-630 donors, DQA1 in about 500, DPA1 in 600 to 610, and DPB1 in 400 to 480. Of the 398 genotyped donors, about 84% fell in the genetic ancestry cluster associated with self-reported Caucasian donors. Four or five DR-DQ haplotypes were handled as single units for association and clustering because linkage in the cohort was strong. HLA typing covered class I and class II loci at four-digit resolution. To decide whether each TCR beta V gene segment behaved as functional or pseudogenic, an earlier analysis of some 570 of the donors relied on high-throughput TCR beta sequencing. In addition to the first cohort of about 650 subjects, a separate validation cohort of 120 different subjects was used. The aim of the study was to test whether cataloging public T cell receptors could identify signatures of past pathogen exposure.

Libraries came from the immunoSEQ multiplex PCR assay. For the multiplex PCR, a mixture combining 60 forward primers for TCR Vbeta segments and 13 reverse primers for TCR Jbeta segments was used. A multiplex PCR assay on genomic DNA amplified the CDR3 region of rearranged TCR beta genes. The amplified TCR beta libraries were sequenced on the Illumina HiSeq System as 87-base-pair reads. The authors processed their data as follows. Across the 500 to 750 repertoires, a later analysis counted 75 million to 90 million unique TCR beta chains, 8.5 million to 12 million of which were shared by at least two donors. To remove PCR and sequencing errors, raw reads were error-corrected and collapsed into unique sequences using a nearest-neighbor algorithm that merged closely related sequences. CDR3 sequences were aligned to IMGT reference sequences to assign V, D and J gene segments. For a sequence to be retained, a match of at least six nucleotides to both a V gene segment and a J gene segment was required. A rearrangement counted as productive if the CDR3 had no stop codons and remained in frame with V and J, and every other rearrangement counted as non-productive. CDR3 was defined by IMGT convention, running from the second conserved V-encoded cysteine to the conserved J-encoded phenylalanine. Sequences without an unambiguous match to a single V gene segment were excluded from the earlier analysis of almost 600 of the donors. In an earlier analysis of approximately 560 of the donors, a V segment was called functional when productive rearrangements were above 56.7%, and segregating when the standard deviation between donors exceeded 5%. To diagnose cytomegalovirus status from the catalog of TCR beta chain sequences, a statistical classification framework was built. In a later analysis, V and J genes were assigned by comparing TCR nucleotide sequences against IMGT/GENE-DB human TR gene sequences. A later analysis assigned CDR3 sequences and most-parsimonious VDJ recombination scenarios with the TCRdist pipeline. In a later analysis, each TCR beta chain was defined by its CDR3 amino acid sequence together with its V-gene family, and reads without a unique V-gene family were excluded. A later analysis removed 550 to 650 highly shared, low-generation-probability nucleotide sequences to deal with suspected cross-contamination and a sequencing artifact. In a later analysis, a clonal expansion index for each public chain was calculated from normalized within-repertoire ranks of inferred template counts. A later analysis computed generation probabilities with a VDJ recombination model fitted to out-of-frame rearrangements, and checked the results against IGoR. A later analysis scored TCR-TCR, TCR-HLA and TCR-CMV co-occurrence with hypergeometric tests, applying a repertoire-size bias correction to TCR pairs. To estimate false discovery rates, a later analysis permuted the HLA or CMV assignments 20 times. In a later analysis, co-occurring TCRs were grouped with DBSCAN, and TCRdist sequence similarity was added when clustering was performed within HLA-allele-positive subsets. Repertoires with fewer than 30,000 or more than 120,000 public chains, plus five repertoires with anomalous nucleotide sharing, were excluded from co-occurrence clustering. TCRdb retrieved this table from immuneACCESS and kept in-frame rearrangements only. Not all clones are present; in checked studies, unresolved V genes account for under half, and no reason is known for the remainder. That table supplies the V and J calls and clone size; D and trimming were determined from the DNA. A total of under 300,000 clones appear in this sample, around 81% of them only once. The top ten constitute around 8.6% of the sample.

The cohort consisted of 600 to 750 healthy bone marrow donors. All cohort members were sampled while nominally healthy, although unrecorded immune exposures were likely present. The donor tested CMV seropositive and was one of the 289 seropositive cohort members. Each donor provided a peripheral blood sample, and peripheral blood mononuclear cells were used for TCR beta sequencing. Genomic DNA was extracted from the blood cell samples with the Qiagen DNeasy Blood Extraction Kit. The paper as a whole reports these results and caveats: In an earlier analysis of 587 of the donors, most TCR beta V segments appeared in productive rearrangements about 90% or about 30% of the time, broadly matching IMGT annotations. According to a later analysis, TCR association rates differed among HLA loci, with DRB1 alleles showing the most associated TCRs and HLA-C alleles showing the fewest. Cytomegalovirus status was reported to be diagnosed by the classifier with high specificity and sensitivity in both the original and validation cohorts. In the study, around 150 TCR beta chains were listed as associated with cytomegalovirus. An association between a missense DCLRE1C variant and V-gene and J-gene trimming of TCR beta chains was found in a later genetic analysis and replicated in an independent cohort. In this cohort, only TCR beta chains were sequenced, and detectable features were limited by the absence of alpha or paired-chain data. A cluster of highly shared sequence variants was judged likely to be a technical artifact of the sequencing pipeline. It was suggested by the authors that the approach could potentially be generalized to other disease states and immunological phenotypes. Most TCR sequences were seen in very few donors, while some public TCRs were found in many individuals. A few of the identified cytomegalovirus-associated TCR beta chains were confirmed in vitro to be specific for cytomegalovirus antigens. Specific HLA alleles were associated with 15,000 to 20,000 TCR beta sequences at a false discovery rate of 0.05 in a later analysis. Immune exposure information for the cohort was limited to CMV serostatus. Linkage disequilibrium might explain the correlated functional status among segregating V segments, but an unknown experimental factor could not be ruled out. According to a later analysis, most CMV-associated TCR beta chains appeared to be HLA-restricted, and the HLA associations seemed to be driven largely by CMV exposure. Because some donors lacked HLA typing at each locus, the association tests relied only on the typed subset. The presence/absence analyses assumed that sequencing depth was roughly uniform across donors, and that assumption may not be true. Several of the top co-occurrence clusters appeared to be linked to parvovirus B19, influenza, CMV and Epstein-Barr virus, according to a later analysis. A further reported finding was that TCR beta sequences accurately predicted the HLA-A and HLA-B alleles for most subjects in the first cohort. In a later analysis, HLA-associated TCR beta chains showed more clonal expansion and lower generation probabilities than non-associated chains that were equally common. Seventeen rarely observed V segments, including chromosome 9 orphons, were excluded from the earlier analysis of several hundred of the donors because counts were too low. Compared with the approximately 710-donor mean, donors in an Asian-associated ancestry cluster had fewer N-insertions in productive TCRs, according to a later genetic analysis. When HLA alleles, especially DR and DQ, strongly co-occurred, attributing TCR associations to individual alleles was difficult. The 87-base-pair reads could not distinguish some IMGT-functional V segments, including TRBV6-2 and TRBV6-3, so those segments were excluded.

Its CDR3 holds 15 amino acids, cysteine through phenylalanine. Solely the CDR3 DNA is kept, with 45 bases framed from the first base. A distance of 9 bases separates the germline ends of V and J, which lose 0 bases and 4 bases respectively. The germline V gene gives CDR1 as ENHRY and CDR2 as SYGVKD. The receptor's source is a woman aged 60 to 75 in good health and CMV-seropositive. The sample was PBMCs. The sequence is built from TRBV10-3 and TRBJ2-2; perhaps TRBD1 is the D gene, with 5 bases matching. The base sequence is TGTGCCATCAGTGAGTCCAGGGTCGGCACCGGGGAGCTGTTTTTT. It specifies CAISESRVGTGELFF.